Listed here are 3 T cell receptor beta chains from one sample, sequenced in a study of T cell responses to AZD1222 COVID-19 vaccine. TCRdb keeps only in-frame clones here, not all; method: immunoSEQ multiplex PCR. The table includes some 180,000 clones, roughly 92% detected once. The sample in question was peripheral blood, obtained on day 0 of AZD1222 vaccination. All receptors come from an adult in good health.

The rearrangement joins TRBV18 to TRBJ1-2; no reliable D call. The germline V gene has CDR1 KGHSH and CDR2 LQKENI. V lost 1 base to trimming and J lost 2 bases, with 8 bases between them. The CDR3 spans 14 residues. CDR3 loop: CASSPLEGNYGYTF. The CDR3 nucleotides are TGTGCCAGCTCACCACTAGAAGGAAACTATGGCTACACCTTC.

The count of this clone is one. V and J are TRBV10-1 and TRBJ1-5; TRBD1 agrees at 8 bases. CDR3 size: 17 residues. Germline V gene data show CDR1 as WNHNN and CDR2 as SYGVQD (reference sequence). The junction had 13 bases not matched to a gene; V was cut back by 6 bases and J by 3 bases. The CDR3 region is CASRHSIQGGLNQPQHF. The CDR3 coding sequence is TGCGCCAGCAGGCACTCCATACAGGGGGGACTCAATCAGCCCCAGCATTTT.

The V gene is TRBV4-3, the J gene TRBJ2-1; TRBD2 matches at 9 bases. Germline assignment: CDR1 LGHNA and CDR2 YSLEER. There are 14 residues in the CDR3. After removal of 5 bases from V and 6 bases from J, the junction contained 5 bases not matched to a gene. The CDR3 region has the DNA TGCGCCAGCAGCGCGGGACTAGCTTCCAATGAGCAGTTCTTC. Amino acid sequence: CASSAGLASNEQFF.